Each of the 21 T cell receptor beta chains below was sequenced from the same sample in a study of T cells in Graves' hyperthyroidism and ophthalmopathy. RNA transcripts gave rise to amplified TCR beta CDR3 regions. A first-round RT-PCR of the TCR CDR3 used the HTBI primer set. MiXCR, applied by TCRdb to the multiplex PCR reads, yields one record per CDR3 protein. The sample includes about 340,000 distinct CDR3 sequences, around a sixth seen only once; the top ten take 49%. Sequencing was performed on blood. The receptors come from a woman between 45 and 65 years old with Graves' hyperthyroidism.

The sample holds a few counts of this clonotype. V gene TRBV19 combines with J gene TRBJ2-1, with D unclear. The CDR3 totals 16 residues. Germline loops: CDR1 LNHDA, CDR2 SQIVND (reference sequence). V was clipped by 4 bases and J by 6 bases, with 19 bases between them. CDR3 sequence: CASSTTAVGSINEQFF. The CDR3 nucleotides read TGTGCCAGTAGTACCACCGCGGTGGGAAGCATCAATGAGCAGTTCTTC.

The CDR3 region has the DNA TGCGCCAGCAGCCTTAACAGGAGCGGGTATTGGCAAGAGACCCAGTACTTC. Translation: CASSLNRSGYWQETQYF. The V gene is TRBV5-1, the J gene TRBJ2-5; a weak D match, TRBD2 (6 bases). Germline assignment: CDR1 SGHRS and CDR2 YFSETQ. V was shortened by 4 bases and J by 2 bases, with 21 bases between the two germline ends. This CDR3 contains 17 residues.

There are a few counts of this clonotype. The rearrangement joins TRBV7-2 to TRBJ2-1; 12 bases match TRBD2. Germline CDR1 SGHTA, CDR2 FQGNSA. This CDR3 is 15 amino acids long. V lost 5 bases to trimming and J lost 10 bases; unmatched junction nucleotides: 9. CDR3 DNA: TGTGCCAGCAGCATATCTAGCGGGAGGGCCGGGGAGCAGTTCTTC. Its translation is CASSISSGRAGEQFF.

This clonotype was picked up a small number of times. The chain combines TRBV7-8 with TRBJ2-1; 9 positions match TRBD2. Per germline, CDR1 SGHVS and CDR2 FQNEAQ. The CDR3 has 18 amino acids. The V and J ends lost 1 base and 0 bases, in that order; junction bases with no gene match: 7. CDR3: CASSLDRLAVSSYNEQFF. CDR3 bases: TGTGCCAGCAGCTTAGATAGACTAGCGGTTAGCTCCTACAATGAGCAGTTCTTC.

The table lists this clonotype with a few counts. This chain links TRBV25-1 with TRBJ2-5; D is possibly TRBD2 (7 bases). V gave up 4 bases and J gave up 3 bases, with 12 bases separating them. The CDR3 sequence is 14 residues long. The V gene's germline CDR1 is MGHDK and CDR2 SYGVNS. The CDR3 region is CASSVRGGEETQYF. CDR3 bases: TGTGCCAGCAGTGTAAGGGGGGGGGAAGAGACCCAGTACTTC.

This clonotype came up a few times. This sequence joins TRBV6-1 and TRBJ2-7; 11 bases align to TRBD2. Germline trimming cut 6 bases from V and 2 bases from J; bases unmatched to any gene: 6. The germline V gene has CDR1 MNHNS and CDR2 SASEGT. The length of the CDR3 is 15 residues. DNA for the CDR3: TGTGCCAGCAGCGTTACTAGCGGGAGACCCTACGAGCAGTACTTC. Translated, it gives CASSVTSGRPYEQYF.

V gene TRBV7-9 combines with J gene TRBJ2-7, with a tentative D call TRBD2 (5 bases). This CDR3 comprises 12 residues. Trimming stripped 5 bases from V and 6 bases from J, with 11 bases between. Germline V CDR1 and CDR2: SEHNR, FQNEAQ (reference sequence). DNA of the CDR3: TGTGCCAGCAGCAGGGAGTCGGCCGAGCAGTACTTC. Its translation: CASSRESAEQYF.

In its sample, this clonotype was seen many times. This chain joins TRBV28 and TRBJ1-1, with 7 bases identical to TRBD1. This CDR3 contains 12 residues. In germline, CDR1 is MDHEN, CDR2 SYDVKM. The V and J ends lost 8 bases and 5 bases, in that order; junction bases with no gene match: 5. CDR3 nucleotides: TGTGCCAGCTCCTACAGGGGAACTGAAGCTTTCTTT. It yields the protein CASSYRGTEAFF.

This clonotype was detected many times. The chain carries TRBV5-1 and TRBJ1-2; D is unresolved. There are 12 residues in the CDR3. The germline gives CDR1 SGHRS, CDR2 YFSETQ. V lost 0 bases and J 10 bases, leaving 10 bases between the germline ends. CDR3 loop: CASSLDGKSYTF. The CDR3 DNA sequence: TGCGCCAGCAGCTTGGATGGCAAATCCTACACCTTC.

This clonotype showed up many times. This chain links TRBV7-9 with TRBJ2-5; tentative D call: TRBD1 (5 bases). The CDR3 has 13 residues. Germline V lookup: CDR1 SEHNR, CDR2 FQNEAQ (reference sequence). Trimming cost V 4 bases and J 3 bases, with 9 bases left between them. CDR3 sequence: CASSSPREETQYF. In nucleotides, the CDR3 is TGTGCCAGCAGCTCTCCCAGGGAAGAGACCCAGTACTTC.

This clonotype was seen ten or more times. The chain carries TRBV13 and TRBJ2-7; 9 bases match TRBD2. CDR3 size: 16 residues. V lost 2 bases, J lost 7 bases, and 12 bases stayed unmatched. Germline V CDR1 and CDR2: PRHDT, FYEKMQ (reference sequence). CDR3 sequence (DNA): TGTGCCAGCAGCTTACGCGGTTTAGCGGGAGCTGGGGAGCAGTACTTC. It encodes CASSLRGLAGAGEQYF. The full variable domain, in which reference TRBV13 and TRBJ2-7 provide the parts outside the CDR3, is AAGVIQSPRHLIKEKRETATLKCYPIPRHDTVYWYQQGPGQDPQFLISFYEKMQSDKGSIPDRFSAQQFSDYHSELNMSSLELGDSALYFCASSLRGLAGAGEQYFGPGTRLTVT.

This clonotype was observed at least ten times. Written as DNA, the CDR3 is TGCAGTGCCTCCCCCGGGTTGGTGGGCACCGGGGAGCTGTTTTTT. This gives the protein CSASPGLVGTGELFF. The chain employs TRBV20-1 and TRBJ2-2; no firm D call. Germline-derived CDR1 and CDR2 are DFQATT and SNEGSKA (reference sequence). V lost 6 bases, J lost 4 bases, and 18 bases lay in between. The CDR3 covers 15 residues.

This clonotype came up many times. This chain connects TRBV11-2 to TRBJ1-1, with D unresolved. The CDR3 contains 14 residues. Germline CDR1 SGHAT, CDR2 FQNNGV. Trimming removed 6 bases from V and 2 bases from J, with 13 bases in between. The CDR3 is CASRSPRYNTEAFF. CDR3 nucleotide sequence: TGTGCCAGCAGGTCGCCAAGGTATAACACTGAAGCTTTCTTT.

The gene calls are TRBV24-1 and TRBJ2-2; D might be TRBD1 (5 bases). This CDR3 comprises 16 residues. Trimming pared 1 base from V and 7 bases from J, leaving 15 bases between. Germline V gene data show CDR1 as KGHDR and CDR2 as SFDVKD. The CDR3 is CATSDFSRDGNGELFF. CDR3 nucleotides: TGTGCCACCAGTGATTTTTCCAGGGATGGTAACGGGGAGCTGTTTTTT.

V gene TRBV27 combines with J gene TRBJ2-2; D gene unclear. The V end lost 8 bases, the J end lost 2 bases, and 12 bases lay between the germline ends. CDR1 is MNHEY, CDR2 SMNVEV, per germline (reference sequence). The CDR3 covers 14 residues. CDR3 in amino acids: CASRPGPNTGELFF. The CDR3 DNA reads TGTGCCAGCCGACCGGGCCCCAACACCGGGGAGCTGTTTTTT.

This clonotype was seen many times. The V gene is TRBV5-1, the J gene TRBJ2-7, with 8 bases identical to TRBD1. V lost 2 bases and J lost 6; bases outside the gene matches: 7. The CDR3 is made up of 14 amino acids. The germline gives CDR1 SGHRS, CDR2 YFSETQ. The CDR3 protein is CASSLTGQGREQYF. CDR3 nucleotide sequence: TGCGCCAGCAGCTTAACCGGACAGGGTCGCGAGCAGTACTTC.

Regarding this clonotype: A read error may explain this, as a much larger clone is one base away. The chain carries TRBV6-2 or TRBV6-3 and TRBJ1-1, with no clear D. Trimming cost V 0 bases and J 1 base, with 9 bases left between them. Germline V CDR1 and CDR2: MNHEY, SVGEGT. This CDR3 contains 15 residues. CDR3 protein: CASSYSPKANTEAFF. DNA of the CDR3: TGTGCCAGCAGTTACTCGCCCAAAGCGAACACTGAAGCTTTCTTT.

The chain couples TRBV12-3 or TRBV12-4 to TRBJ1-2; 12 nucleotides agree with TRBD1. With 3 bases clipped from V and 8 bases from J, the junction kept 10 bases outside the gene matches. The CDR3 length is 16 residues. Written as DNA, the CDR3 is TGTGCCAGCAGTTTTCCCGGGACAGGGGGCCTTGGGGGCTACACCTTC. Translation gives CASSFPGTGGLGGYTF.

Only a few counts were recorded for this clonotype. The chain links TRBV10-3 to TRBJ2-6; possibly TRBD2 for D (6 bases). V lost 0 bases to trimming and J lost 2 bases, with 8 bases between them. The CDR3 has 16 residues. CDR1 and CDR2 (germline): ENHRY, SYGVKD. CDR3 residues: CAISESGGAGANVLTF. The CDR3 DNA reads TGTGCCATCAGTGAGTCGGGCGGGGCTGGGGCCAACGTCCTGACTTTC.

This clonotype was observed at least ten times. J is TRBJ2-5 and V is TRBV30; D remains ambiguous. The germline V gene encodes CDR1 GTSNPN and CDR2 SVGIG (reference sequence). V lost 0 bases and J lost 4, with 9 bases in between. The CDR3 totals 13 residues. CDR3 in amino acids: CAWSVQVGETQYF. CDR3 bases: TGTGCCTGGAGTGTTCAAGTGGGAGAGACCCAGTACTTC.

This clonotype was seen many times. The gene calls are TRBV20-1 and TRBJ1-1; 8 nucleotides align to TRBD1. Trimming at V came to 4 bases and at J to 3 bases, leaving 10 bases not matched to a gene. Germline V lookup: CDR1 DFQATT, CDR2 SNEGSKA (reference sequence). This CDR3 is 15 amino acids long. CDR3 sequence reads: CSANIVDREDTEAFF. CDR3 nucleotides: TGCAGTGCTAATATCGTGGACAGGGAAGACACTGAAGCTTTCTTT.